This T cell receptor (beta chain) was sequenced during a study of T-cell memory formation after mild COVID-19. Study-wide results and caveats: Some responding clones appeared in pre-infection memory, suggesting cross-reactive memory joined. The CD4+ clones that contracted clustered mainly within CM and EM, and the CD8+ clones concentrated in EMRA.

Using its own MiXCR run on the 5' RACE reads, TCRdb lists one record per CDR3 protein. The data show 340,000 or so distinct CDR3 sequences, with 10% to 15% seen just once and about a fifth held by the top ten. A note on this clonotype: Its antigen remains unknown.

The source is a man younger than 30 who had mild COVID-19 (a few samples of this study predate the infection). Cell type and time point are not known. The source material was PBMCs or a T cell subset sorted from them (not recorded which).

The CDR3 reads CTRGGANEKLFF. The CDR3, as DNA: TGCACCCGGGGAGGGGCTAATGAAAAACTGTTTTTT. The rearrangement uses TRBV29-1 and TRBJ1-4; the D gene is possibly TRBD1 (5 bases). This CDR3 is 12 amino acids long. Per the germline V gene, CDR1 is SQVTM and CDR2 is ANQGSEA.